This T cell receptor (beta chain) came from a study of OX40 agonist ivuxolimab in advanced cancers. Regarding the study in general: Ivuxolimab was an agonistic, fully human IgG2 monoclonal antibody directed against OX40 (CD134), a costimulatory receptor. Intravenous ivuxolimab was administered to patients every 2 weeks at six dose levels: 0.01, 0.1, 0.3, 1.5, 3 and 10 mg/kg. Of the approximately 53 patients in dose escalation, about 20 had hepatocellular carcinoma, around 15 had melanoma, 9 had renal cell carcinoma and 9 had head and neck cancer. In the dose-escalation cohort, roughly 80% of patients were male, and the mean age was around 60 years, with a range of about 23 to 80. Patients were allowed to have had prior anti-PD-1, anti-PD-L1 or anti-CTLA-4 therapy, and around 43% of the dose-escalation patients had been treated with checkpoint inhibitors. Partial responses were achieved by three dose-escalation patients, of whom one had hepatocellular carcinoma and two had cutaneous melanoma. The point of sequencing TCRbeta in the periphery was to test whether ivuxolimab changed TCR sequence diversity and drove clonal T-cell expansion. The paper reports the monotherapy dose-escalation portion (N of about 50 patients) of the phase I ivuxolimab trial.

Comments on this clone: Which antigen it targets is not known. No clone much larger than this one lies a single base away; base qualities are absent.

Via the germline V gene (reference sequence), CDR1 is SEHNR and CDR2 FQNEAQ. The V end loses 1 base and the J end loses 8 bases, and a stretch of 3 bases separates them. The CDR3 spans 11 residues, from the cysteine through the phenylalanine. CDR3 DNA only is kept here, 33 bases in frame from base 1. Patients with autoimmune disease history or receiving systemic immunosuppression were excluded from the trial. In every dose cohort, peripheral blood was drawn for TCR sequencing at baseline, cycle 4 day 1, and cycle 7 day 1. Samples came from an open-label, multicenter, first-in-human phase I dose-escalation trial of ivuxolimab. Adults with locally advanced or metastatic head and neck squamous cell, hepatocellular, melanoma or renal cell carcinoma were enrolled in the trial. Before TCR sequencing, CD4+ and CD8+ T cells were separately sorted from peripheral blood. To sequence the TCRbeta CDR3 region, genomic DNA was isolated from the sorted cells. The immunoSEQ Assay was used for sequencing of TCRbeta CDR3 regions. TCRdb carries this immuneACCESS record with in-frame sequences only. Its versions omit some clonotypes, under half of them owing to an unresolved V gene in the studies checked, with the rest unexplained. In this sample the table shows approximately 90,000 clones, over 75% of which occur a single time. 0.25% to 0.3% of the sample is held by the ten biggest clonotypes.

General findings and caveats noted by the study authors: Low levels of normalized T-cell clonal expansion were also seen in some patients who did not respond. Antigen specificity was not determined for the clonally expanded peripheral T cells. Clonal expansion of both CD4+ and CD8+ blood T cells was observed from baseline to week 6 at doses 0.1 to 3.0 mg/kg. In the 0.1-3.0 mg/kg groups, partial responders had among the lowest normalized peripheral clonal expansion, particularly in CD8+ T cells. On average, CD8+ T cells showed more expanded clones than CD4+ T cells after ivuxolimab.

The sequence was collected from an adult with an advanced solid tumor such as melanoma, head and neck, liver or kidney cancer. Rearrangement joined TRBV7-9 to TRBJ2-1; no D segment can be confidently identified. The sample here was CD4+ or CD8+ T cells sorted from blood, taken in a trial of the OX40 agonist ivuxolimab. The CDR3 in this case is CASSLGDEQFF. The sequence in DNA is TGTGCCAGCAGCTTAGGTGATGAGCAGTTCTTC.